The 18 T cell receptor beta chains reported below all come from one sample, sequenced in a study of T cells in Graves' hyperthyroidism and ophthalmopathy. The TCR beta CDR3 regions underwent amplification using RNA transcripts as the source. The TCR CDR3 first-round RT-PCR relied on the HTBI primer set. One entry per CDR3 protein, called by TCRdb with MiXCR from the multiplex PCR reads. The table shows more than 500,000 distinct CDR3 sequences, with roughly 46% occurring only once. Sequencing was done on a sample of peripheral blood or thyroid tissue (not recorded which). The source is an adult woman with Graves' disease, either hyperthyroidism or ophthalmopathy (not recorded which).

V gene TRBV15 combines with J gene TRBJ1-5; possibly TRBD1 for D (5 bases). V gave up 0 bases and J gave up 1 base, with 10 bases separating them. The germline V gene has CDR1 LNHNV and CDR2 YYDKDF (reference sequence). The CDR3 covers 16 residues. The CDR3 sequence: CATSREDWGSNQPQHF. DNA of the CDR3: TGTGCCACCAGCAGAGAAGATTGGGGGAGCAATCAGCCCCAGCATTTT.

The table lists this clonotype with many counts. The chain carries TRBV2 and TRBJ2-7; TRBD1 or TRBD2 may be the D gene (5 bases each). The germline V gene has CDR1 SNHLY and CDR2 FYNNEI. V dropped 6 bases and J dropped 3 bases, with 12 bases sitting between them. The CDR3 has 13 amino acids. The CDR3 DNA follows: TGTGCCAGCAGCAAGGGACGGAACTACGAGCAGTACTTC. Translation gives CASSKGRNYEQYF.

Here the CDR3 DNA reads TGTGCCACCCACCCCGGGTGGGTCGGGAACTATGGCTACACCTTC. Translated, it gives CATHPGWVGNYGYTF. The V call is TRBV24-1, the J call TRBJ1-2; the D is unclear. Germline V gives CDR1 KGHDR, CDR2 SFDVKD. The CDR3 spans 15 residues. Trimming took off 9 bases at V and 2 bases at J, with 18 bases between the two ends.

The chain uses TRBV7-3 and TRBJ1-2; D possibly corresponds to TRBD1 (5 bases). V was trimmed by 6 bases and J by 8 bases, leaving 25 bases between them. The CDR3 runs to 16 residues. Per the germline V gene, CDR1 is SGHTA and CDR2 is FQGTGA. In DNA form, the CDR3 reads TGTGCCAGCAGACAGACAGACACCGGGGCCGTAGGGGGCTACACCTTC. Translated: CASRQTDTGAVGGYTF.

This clonotype was counted once. The rearrangement uses TRBV29-1 and TRBJ2-5, with D possibly being TRBD2 (5 bases). CDR1 SQVTM and CDR2 ANQGSEA come from the germline V gene. Trimming cost V 3 bases and J 5 bases, with 10 bases left between them. The CDR3 has 12 residues. The CDR3 spells CSVDFGVETQYF. The CDR3 nucleotides read TGCAGCGTTGATTTCGGGGTGGAGACCCAGTACTTC.

With regard to this clonotype: It may be a read error: a sequence one base away is much more abundant. The V call is TRBV6-1, the J call TRBJ1-4; D not certain. CDR3 length: 11 residues. Germline loops: CDR1 MNHNS, CDR2 SASEGT. Trimming took 2 bases from V and 6 from J, leaving 1 base between them. The CDR3 here is CASSEYEKLFF. The CDR3, as DNA: TGTGCCAGCAGTGAATATGAAAAACTGTTTTTT.

This clonotype was seen repeatedly, ten times or more. The chain recombines TRBV24-1 with TRBJ1-4; 7 bases are a match to TRBD1. The CDR3 is 15 amino acids. Germline V gene sequence: CDR1 KGHDR, CDR2 SFDVKD. V was pared by 4 bases and J by 5 bases, with 6 bases of the junction left unmatched. CDR3 in DNA: TGTGCCACCAGTGACGGGACAGTCCAGAATGAAAAACTGTTTTTT. Its translation: CATSDGTVQNEKLFF.

A word on this clonotype: One junction end disagrees with the germline gene, perhaps due to a read error. The V call is TRBV7-3, the J call TRBJ2-2; perhaps TRBD2 as D (6 bases). CDR3 length: 13 amino acids. CDR1 is SGHTA, CDR2 FQGTGA, per germline. CDR3 in DNA: TGTGCCAGCAGCTTAGGCGGGACCGGGGAACTGTCTTTT. Its protein is CASSLGGTGELSF.

This clonotype was counted at least ten times. This chain joins TRBV29-1 and TRBJ2-5, with TRBD2 identical over 7 bases. Germline trimming cut 3 bases from V and 5 bases from J; bases unmatched to any gene: 6. Germline V gene data show CDR1 as SQVTM and CDR2 as ANQGSEA. This CDR3 contains 13 residues. The CDR3 region has the DNA TGCAGCGTTGAGATAGGAGCGGGGGAGACCCAGTACTTC. Its translation is CSVEIGAGETQYF.

The V gene is TRBV4-3, the J gene TRBJ1-5, with 9 bases matching TRBD1. V lost 2 bases and J lost 7; bases outside the gene matches: 3. CDR1 is LGHNA, CDR2 YSLEER, per germline. The CDR3 length is 14 residues. This CDR3 reads CASSQRDRGQPQHF. The CDR3 bases are TGCGCCAGCAGCCAACGTGACAGGGGGCAGCCCCAGCATTTT.

This clonotype was seen ten or more times. This chain links TRBV27 with TRBJ1-6; TRBD1 agrees at 7 bases. Trimming at V came to 3 bases and at J to 9 bases, leaving 5 bases not matched to a gene. Per germline, CDR1 MNHEY and CDR2 SMNVEV (reference sequence). This CDR3 region has 14 residues. The CDR3 DNA reads TGTGCCAGCAGTTTTGACAGGGCATTTTCACCCCTCCACTTT. It yields the protein CASSFDRAFSPLHF.

The table lists this clonotype with many counts. The rearrangement links TRBV9 to TRBJ2-7; no firm D call. V gave up 0 bases and J gave up 2 bases, with 9 bases separating them. Germline lookup yields CDR1 SGDLS and CDR2 YYNGEE. The CDR3 contains 14 residues. CDR3 amino acids: CASSVGQSTYEQYF. Written as DNA, the CDR3 is TGTGCCAGCAGCGTAGGGCAATCCACCTACGAGCAGTACTTC.

A remark on this clonotype: The junction departs from the called germline gene at one end, perhaps through a read error. The chain combines TRBV20-1 with TRBJ1-1; a weak D match, TRBD1 (6 bases). The CDR3 covers 14 residues. Per the germline V gene, CDR1 is DFQATT and CDR2 is SNEGSKA (reference sequence). The chain's CDR3 is CSAGGGRGDTEAFF. CDR3 bases: TGCAGTGCTGGGGGGGGGCGAGGAGACACTGAAGCCTTCTTT.

This clonotype has a count of ten or more. The chain recombines TRBV20-1 with TRBJ1-5; possibly TRBD1 for D (6 bases). Deletions cut 3 bases from V and 1 base from J, with 13 bases between. Germline V CDR1 and CDR2: DFQATT, SNEGSKA (reference sequence). This CDR3 spans 15 amino acids. CDR3 sequence reads: CSASLGGASNQPQHF. The CDR3 DNA sequence: TGCAGTGCTAGTCTAGGGGGGGCGAGCAATCAGCCCCAGCATTTT.

There are a few counts of this clonotype. A junction end diverges from the germline sequence, so it may reflect a read error. The DNA of the CDR3 is TGTGCCAGTAGTAGGGGGTACTCAACCTTC. This sequence encodes CASSRGYSTF. V gene TRBV19 combines with J gene TRBJ2-1; perhaps D is TRBD1 or TRBD2 (5 bases each). The CDR3 length is 10 residues. Germline loops: CDR1 LNHDA, CDR2 SQIVND (reference sequence).

This clonotype was observed a single time. The chain links TRBV10-3 to TRBJ2-5, with 12 bases matching TRBD2. The CDR3 is 15 amino acids. V gave up 4 bases and J gave up 5 bases; unmatched junction bases: 5. Germline V lookup: CDR1 ENHRY, CDR2 SYGVKD. The CDR3 loop is CAISAGLAGSETQYF. In nucleotides, the CDR3 is TGTGCCATCAGTGCCGGACTAGCGGGAAGTGAGACCCAGTACTTC.

This clonotype showed up many times. The chain combines TRBV14 with TRBJ1-2, with D possibly matching TRBD1 (6 bases). Germline CDR1 and CDR2: SGHDN and FVKESK. CDR3 length equals 16 residues. With 3 bases removed from V and 4 bases from J, the gap between germline ends came to 18 bases. CDR3 nucleotide sequence: TGTGCCAGCAGCCACCGAGCGGGGGGCGACGGCTATGGCTACACCTTC. Translation: CASSHRAGGDGYGYTF. The complete variable domain, with remaining parts taken from reference TRBV14 and TRBJ1-2, reads EAGVTQFPSHSVIEKGQTVTLRCDPISGHDNLYWYRRVMGKEIKFLLHFVKESKQDESGMPNNRFLAERTGGTYSTLKVQPAELEDSGVYFCASSHRAGGDGYGYTFGSGTRLTVV.

J is TRBJ2-7 and V is TRBV24-1; D not resolved. The CDR3 is 16 amino acids. CDR1 is KGHDR and CDR2 is SFDVKD in the germline V gene. The V gene lost 1 base and the J gene lost 7 bases, with 19 bases spanning the gap. The CDR3 protein is CATSDLGRAGSNEQYF. The CDR3, as DNA: TGTGCCACCAGTGATTTAGGTCGGGCTGGCAGCAATGAGCAGTACTTC.